The clone carrying this T cell receptor (beta chain) was counted a single time. Its antigen is unknown. Sampled 1 year posttransplant, controls received myeloablative marrow transplants, methotrexate and a calcineurin inhibitor. This sample was taken from a study of T cells after posttransplantation cyclophosphamide. Findings of the study overall: Donor-recipient repertoire similarity was low at 1-2 months, rising over year one. Recipient CMV seropositivity and CMV reactivation strongly tracked TRB clonality.

Only in-frame clones appear in the TCRdb table, and some are missing; sequencing was by immunoSEQ multiplex PCR. The data show about 15,000 clones, around nine tenths seen once. With 3 bases removed from V and 0 bases from J, the gap between germline ends came to 8 bases. Germline CDR1 is SGHNT and CDR2 is YENEEA. This CDR3 has 14 residues. The sequence derives from a male patient aged 45 to 59 who received an allogeneic stem cell transplant from an unrelated donor, was CMV-positive, and had chronic GVHD only. T cells may partly derive from the graft donor. The gene calls are TRBV11-3 and TRBJ1-1; D is uncertain. Sequencing used PBMCs, obtained after an allogeneic stem cell transplant with a calcineurin inhibitor and methotrexate. DNA of the CDR3: TGTGCCAGCAGCTTCAGTAGCCTGAACACTGAAGCTTTCTTT. Residues: CASSFSSLNTEAFF.